The 4 T cell receptor beta chains in this list originate from one sample, sequenced in a study of T cells after yellow fever vaccination. TCRdb reprocessed the 5' RACE reads via MiXCR and lists one record per CDR3 protein. The repertoire holds 450,000 to 550,000 distinct CDR3 sequences, about a fifth seen once, with about 16% in the top ten. The source material was PBMCs, sampled about 21 days after the first yellow fever vaccination. Receptor source: a young man who received the YFV17D yellow fever vaccine.

This clonotype turned up a few times. This chain connects TRBV7-8 to TRBJ2-7; D might be TRBD1 (5 bases). Trimming left V 8 bases short and J 6 bases short, with 17 bases between. Germline CDR1 reads SGHVS; CDR2 reads FQNEAQ. The CDR3 has 13 residues. CDR3 residues: CASSRQGPSEQYV. The CDR3 region has the DNA TGTGCCAGCTCCCGGCAGGGCCCGTCCGAGCAGTACGTC.

The sample holds a few counts of this clonotype. The chain employs TRBV6-1 and TRBJ2-1; perhaps D is TRBD1 or TRBD2 (6 bases each). The CDR3 is 15 amino acids. The germline gives CDR1 MNHNS, CDR2 SASEGT. Trimming shortened V by 10 bases and J by 4 bases, and 20 bases separated the two germline ends. The CDR3 loop is CATQLGGLRYNEQFF. The CDR3 bases are TGTGCCACCCAGCTGGGGGGCCTGAGGTACAATGAGCAGTTCTTC.

The chain joins TRBV19 to TRBJ1-5; 10 bases line up with TRBD1. The junction had 7 bases not matched to a gene; V was cut back by 9 bases and J by 2 bases. Germline CDR1 and CDR2: LNHDA and SQIVND (reference sequence). The CDR3 is 15 amino acids. The CDR3 sequence is CASRDRGAGNQPQHF. In DNA, the CDR3 is TGTGCCAGCCGGGACAGGGGAGCGGGCAATCAGCCCCAGCATTTT.

The chain recombines TRBV5-1 with TRBJ2-7, with TRBD1 identical over 8 bases. The CDR3 covers 17 residues. The germline gives CDR1 SGHRS, CDR2 YFSETQ. Trimming at V came to 0 bases and at J to 2 bases, leaving 10 bases not matched to a gene. CDR3 in DNA: TGCGCCAGCAGCTTGGCAGGGGGCGCCTTGATGACCTACGAGCAGTACTTC. Protein: CASSLAGGALMTYEQYF.